The 6 T cell receptor beta chains listed next were all sequenced from one sample in a study of CD8 T cells in ankylosing spondylitis. Their target antigens are unknown. Overall study findings and caveats: A motif of fewer than ten highly homologous TCR beta variants was seen as apparently characteristic of ankylosing spondylitis blood.

From the 5' RACE reads, TCRdb called clonotypes with MiXCR, one entry per CDR3 protein. The sample gives about 500,000 distinct CDR3 sequences, 12% of which show up once; approximately 6.2% is in the top ten. The material sequenced was blood, either unsorted or a sorted T cell fraction (not recorded which). These TCRs come from a male donor with ankylosing spondylitis.

Regarding this clonotype: Germline is not matched at one junction end, which may reflect a read error. The chain uses TRBV7-2 and TRBJ2-1; 7 bases agree with TRBD2. The CDR3 spans 15 residues. Germline-derived CDR1 and CDR2 are SGHTA and FQGNSA. The CDR3 DNA sequence: TGTGCCAGCAGCGCCGTCGGGGGGATACGGAATGAGCGGTTCTTC. Translation: CASSAVGGIRNERFF.

The rearrangement links TRBV11-2 to TRBJ2-7, with 8 bases matching TRBD2. CDR1 is SGHAT and CDR2 is FQNNGV in the germline V gene. The CDR3 is 13 amino acids. V was clipped by 4 bases and J by 6 bases; unmatched bases: 5. The CDR3 is CASSSGLALEQYF. CDR3 DNA: TGTGCCAGCAGCTCCGGACTAGCCCTCGAGCAGTACTTC. Combining the CDR3 with reference TRBV11-2 and TRBJ2-7 gives the whole variable domain EAGVAQSPRYKIIEKRQSVAFWCNPISGHATLYWYQQILGQGPKLLIQFQNNGVVDDSQLPKDRFSAERLKGVDSTLKIQPAKLEDSAVYLCASSSGLALEQYFGPGTRLTVT.

This clonotype was found once. J is TRBJ1-2 and V is TRBV10-3; D uncertain. Germline assignment: CDR1 ENHRY and CDR2 SYGVKD. Deletions cut 3 bases from V and 8 bases from J, with 10 bases between. The CDR3 has 12 residues. CDR3 loop: CAISDRDSGYTF. The CDR3 DNA follows: TGTGCCATCAGTGATCGGGATTCCGGCTACACCTTC.

The chain recombines TRBV5-6 with TRBJ2-3; a weak D match, TRBD2 (6 bases). Germline-derived CDR1 and CDR2 are SGHDT and YYEEEE. V was pared by 2 bases and J by 6 bases, with 10 bases between. The CDR3 totals 13 residues. The CDR3 bases are TGTGCCAGCAGCTTCGGACTAAGGGATACGCAGTATTTT. Its translation: CASSFGLRDTQYF.

The chain recombines TRBV15 with TRBJ2-1, with 7 nucleotides matching TRBD1. Per the germline V gene, CDR1 is LNHNV and CDR2 is YYDKDF (reference sequence). V trimming: 6 bases; J trimming: 5 bases; junction bases outside the gene matches: 10. The length of the CDR3 is 15 residues. The CDR3: CATRALTGQHNEQFF. CDR3 in DNA: TGTGCCACCAGGGCTTTGACAGGGCAACACAATGAGCAGTTCTTC. The full variable domain, completed using reference TRBV15 and TRBJ2-1, is DAMVIQNPRYQVTQFGKPVTLSCSQTLNHNVMYWYQQKSSQAPKLLFHYYDKDFNNEADTPDNFQSRRPNTSFCFLDIRSPGLGDTAMYLCATRALTGQHNEQFFGPGTRLTVL.

As regards this clonotype: An end of the junction differs from the germline gene, which may be a read error. The rearrangement links TRBV28 to TRBJ1-2; D gene unclear. There are 12 residues in the CDR3. The V gene's germline CDR1 is MDHEN and CDR2 SYDVKM. DNA for the CDR3: TGTGCCAGCAGCCTCCGGGGATTGGGGATGAACTTC. Translating it yields CASSLRGLGMNF.